This TCR beta chain was identified in a study of cytomegalovirus exposure and HLA in healthy donors. Study in general: Earlier, approximately 180 million T cells were analyzed, and more than 100 million unique TCR beta sequences were found among them.

As concerns this clone: Its specificity is unknown.

Primers included in the PCR were 60 Vbeta and 13 Jbeta primers. The method was immunoSEQ multiplex PCR; TCRdb's version includes in-frame clones alone and lacks a portion of them. This table has 140,000 to 150,000 clones, about two thirds appearing once. CDR3 length: 12 residues. V was cut by 7 bases and J by 9 bases, with 13 bases left in between. The V gene's germline CDR1 is MNHEY and CDR2 SVGAGI. Study results and limitations: Judged likely to be a sequencing artifact was a cluster of highly shared sequence variants. Later on, an analysis showed TCR association rates differing by HLA locus, with DRB1 the most and HLA-C the fewest.

All donors participated as healthy donors of bone marrow. The J gene is TRBJ2-1, the V gene TRBV6-5; TRBD1 might be the D (6 bases). The TCR originated in a man aged 40-49 years in good health and CMV-seronegative. Source material: PBMCs. The CDR3 nucleotides read TGTGCCAGCAATCCAGGGGCGGGTGAGCAGTTCTTC. It encodes CASNPGAGEQFF.